The TCR beta chain under discussion was sequenced for a study of synovial regulatory T cells in juvenile arthritis. Overall study results and limits: Synovial Treg CDR3 sequences overlapped more with iaTregs than other circulating Tregs.

The CDR3 spans 12 residues. This entry has no DNA. From germline, CDR1 is GTSNPN and CDR2 SVGIG (reference sequence). Median age about 11 years (roughly 2.3-25); median disease duration approximately seven years (0.2-19.1). As regards this clone: Its specificity is unknown.

Data came from immunoSEQ multiplex PCR; TCRdb stores just in-frame clones and leaves some out. In total, the table holds more than 9,500 clones. Sequenced material: Treg cells from blood. Subset indicated: remaining (HLA-DR-negative) circulating blood Treg cells. The chain is built from TRBV30 and TRBJ2-7; TCRdb reports TRBD1, a call that lacks DNA to check it against. The origin of this receptor is a donor between 2 and 29 years old with juvenile idiopathic arthritis. The CDR3 sequence: CACRQGVYEQYF.